This record looks at one T cell receptor (beta chain) sequence and its context. Authors' analysis steps: From reference gene primer amplification, estimates of nucleated cell counts were derived. Some clones are missing from TCRdb's copy, which holds only in-frame ones; the method was immunoSEQ multiplex PCR. V and J calls and clone size are given by that table; D and trimming were obtained from the DNA. The sample includes around 32,000 clones, about 92% seen only once; the top ten take about 0.99%. This record comes from a study of blood T cell repertoires in COVID-19. In the study overall: The study drew acute and convalescent COVID-19 samples from the United States, Italy and Spain. Sources were T cells, B-cell-depleted T cells, or PBMCs; the material itself was cDNA or gDNA.

V was cut by 2 bases and J by 0 bases, with 14 bases left in between. The CDR3 sequence is 18 residues long. Germline assignment: CDR1 LNHDA and CDR2 SQIVND (reference sequence). The clonotype was recovered from a male donor with active COVID-19. The sequencing sample was made of peripheral blood. V usage is TRBV19 and J usage is TRBJ2-6, with D tentatively TRBD2 (6 bases). The CDR3 DNA reads as TGTGCCAGTAGTATAATAGTTTCCGGGAGCTCTGGGGCCAACGTCCTGACTTTC. Its protein product is CASSIIVSGSSGANVLTF.